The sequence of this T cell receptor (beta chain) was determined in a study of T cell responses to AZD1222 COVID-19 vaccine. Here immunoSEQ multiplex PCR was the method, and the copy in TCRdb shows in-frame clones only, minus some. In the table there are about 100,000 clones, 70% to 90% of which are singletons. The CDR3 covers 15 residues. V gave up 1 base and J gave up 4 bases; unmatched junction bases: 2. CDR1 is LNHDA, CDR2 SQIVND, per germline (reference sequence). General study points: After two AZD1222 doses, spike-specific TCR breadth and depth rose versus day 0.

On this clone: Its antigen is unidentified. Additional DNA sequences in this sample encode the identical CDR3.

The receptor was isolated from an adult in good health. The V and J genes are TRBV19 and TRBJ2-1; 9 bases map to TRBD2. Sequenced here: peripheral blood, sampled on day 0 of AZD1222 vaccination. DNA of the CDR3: TGTGCCAGTAGTATAGGGCTAGCGGGGTACAATGAGCAGTTCTTC. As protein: CASSIGLAGYNEQFF.